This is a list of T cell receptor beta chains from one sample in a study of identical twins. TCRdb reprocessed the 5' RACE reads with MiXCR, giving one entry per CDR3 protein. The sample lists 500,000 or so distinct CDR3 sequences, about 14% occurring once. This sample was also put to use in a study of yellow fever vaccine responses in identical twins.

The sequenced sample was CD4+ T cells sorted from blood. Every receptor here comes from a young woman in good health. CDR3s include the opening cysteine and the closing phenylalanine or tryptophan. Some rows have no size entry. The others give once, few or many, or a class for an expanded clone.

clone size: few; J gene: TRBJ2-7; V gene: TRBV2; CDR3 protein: CASRSGRTGAYEQYF
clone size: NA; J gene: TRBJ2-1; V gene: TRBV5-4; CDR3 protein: CASSLAGGQGAARSAF
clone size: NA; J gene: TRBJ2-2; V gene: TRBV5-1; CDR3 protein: CASSALTDNTGELFF
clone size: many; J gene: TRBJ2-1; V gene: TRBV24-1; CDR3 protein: CATSDWGQGNNEQFF
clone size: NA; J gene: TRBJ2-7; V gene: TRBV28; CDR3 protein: CASSPSTGTTTYEQYF
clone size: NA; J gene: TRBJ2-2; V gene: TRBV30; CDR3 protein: CAWSVHVQNGPGELFF
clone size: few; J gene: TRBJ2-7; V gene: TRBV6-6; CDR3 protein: CASRSGTVDEQYF
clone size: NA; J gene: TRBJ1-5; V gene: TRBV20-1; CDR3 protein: CSALSGGLWNQPQHF
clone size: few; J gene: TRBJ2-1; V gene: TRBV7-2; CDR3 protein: CASSLGTSFDNEQFF
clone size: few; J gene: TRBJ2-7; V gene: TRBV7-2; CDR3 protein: CASSDRDRAYEQYF
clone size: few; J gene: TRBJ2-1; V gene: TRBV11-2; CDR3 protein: CASSLVRGTGEQFF
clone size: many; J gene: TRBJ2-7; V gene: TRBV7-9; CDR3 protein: CASSTYYEQYF
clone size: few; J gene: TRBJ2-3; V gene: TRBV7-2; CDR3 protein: CASSPKKGGGAGYTQYF
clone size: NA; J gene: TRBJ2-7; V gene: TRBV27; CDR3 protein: CASSLLWEDEQYF
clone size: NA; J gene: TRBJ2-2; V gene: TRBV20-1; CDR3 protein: CSAKRGATNTGELFF
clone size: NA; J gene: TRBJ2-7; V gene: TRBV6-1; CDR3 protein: CASRPSSGRGDEQYF
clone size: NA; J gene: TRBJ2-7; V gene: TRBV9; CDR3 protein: CASSVGGLAGLYEQYF
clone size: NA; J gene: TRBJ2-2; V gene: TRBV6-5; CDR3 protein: CASSYSQGSNTGELFF
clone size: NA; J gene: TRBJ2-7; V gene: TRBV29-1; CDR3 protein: CSVVQGTPYEQYF
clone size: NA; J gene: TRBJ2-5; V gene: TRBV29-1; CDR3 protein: CSARTSGEETQYF
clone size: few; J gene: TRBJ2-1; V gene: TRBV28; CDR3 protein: CASSLASGATHEQFF
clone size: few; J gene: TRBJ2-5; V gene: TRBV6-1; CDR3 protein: CASSEGRYQETQYF
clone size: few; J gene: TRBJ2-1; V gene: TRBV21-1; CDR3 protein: CASSKPGFYNEQFF
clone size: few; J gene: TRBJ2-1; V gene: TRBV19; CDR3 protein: CASSIKRGGGQFF
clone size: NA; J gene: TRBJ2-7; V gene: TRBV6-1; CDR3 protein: CASSEAVGLAGGQGHEQYF
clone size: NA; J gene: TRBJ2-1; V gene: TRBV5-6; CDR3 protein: CASSSIKGSRLYNEQFF
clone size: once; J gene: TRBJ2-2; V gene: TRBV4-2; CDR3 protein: CASSQVGVVGAQDGELFF
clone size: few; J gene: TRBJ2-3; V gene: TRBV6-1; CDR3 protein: CASSEARWNSGRDTQYF
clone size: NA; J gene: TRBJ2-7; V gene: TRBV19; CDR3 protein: CASSDTGTYEQYF
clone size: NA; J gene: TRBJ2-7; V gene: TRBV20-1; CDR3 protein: CSANSGGSYEQYF
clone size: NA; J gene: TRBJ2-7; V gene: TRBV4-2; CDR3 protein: CASSQDIGLASYEQYF
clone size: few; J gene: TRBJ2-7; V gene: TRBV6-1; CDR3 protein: CASSDLTGVLGPYEQYF
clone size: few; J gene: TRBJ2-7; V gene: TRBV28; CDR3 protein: CASRPGVVGGYEQYF
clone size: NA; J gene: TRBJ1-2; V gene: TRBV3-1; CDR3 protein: CASSHVPGDHGYTF
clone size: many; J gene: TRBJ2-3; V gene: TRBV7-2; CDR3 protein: CASSLAGTGSTDTQYF
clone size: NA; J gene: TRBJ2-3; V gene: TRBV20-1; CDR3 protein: CSARDSGGYTDTQYF
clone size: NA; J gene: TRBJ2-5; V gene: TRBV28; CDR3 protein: CASSGFEGQYF
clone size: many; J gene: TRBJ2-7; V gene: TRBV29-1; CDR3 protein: CSAGRGAHEQYF
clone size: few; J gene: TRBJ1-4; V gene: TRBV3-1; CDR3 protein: CASSPRDLATNEKLFF
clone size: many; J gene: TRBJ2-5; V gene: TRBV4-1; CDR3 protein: CASSPGQERRYQETQYF
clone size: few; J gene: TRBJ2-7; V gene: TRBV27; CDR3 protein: CASSLDPGRSSYEQYF
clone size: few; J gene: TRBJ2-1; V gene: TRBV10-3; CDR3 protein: CAISDPLAPYNEQFF